Sequencing of this T cell receptor (beta chain) was carried out in a study of T cell responses to AZD1222 COVID-19 vaccine. Method: immunoSEQ multiplex PCR; TCRdb's copy keeps in-frame clones and lacks some. The repertoire holds fewer than 90,000 clones, with roughly 86% as singletons. Germline assignment: CDR1 LGHNA and CDR2 YSLEER. J gave up 3 bases and V 0 bases, and 7 bases lay outside the gene matches. This CDR3 is built from 17 residues. This clone was seen a handful of times. Its antigen remains unknown. General study results and limits: No repertoire was sampled before or during the peak T cell response, only after it. Researchers report vaccine-associated CD4 TCRs spanning spike, with dominance at 160-218 and 743-854. Baseline seropositivity occurred in only six AZD1222 recipients.

The study pooled second doses at about 4 or about 12 weeks. The sequenced sample was peripheral blood, obtained 28 days after the second AZD1222 dose. The source is an adult who received the AZD1222 COVID-19 vaccine. The chain recombines TRBV4-3 with TRBJ1-3, with 8 bases aligning to TRBD1. Here the CDR3 reads CASSQDSAGGFGNTIYF. Written as DNA, the CDR3 is TGCGCCAGCAGCCAAGATTCCGCAGGGGGCTTTGGAAACACCATATATTTT.